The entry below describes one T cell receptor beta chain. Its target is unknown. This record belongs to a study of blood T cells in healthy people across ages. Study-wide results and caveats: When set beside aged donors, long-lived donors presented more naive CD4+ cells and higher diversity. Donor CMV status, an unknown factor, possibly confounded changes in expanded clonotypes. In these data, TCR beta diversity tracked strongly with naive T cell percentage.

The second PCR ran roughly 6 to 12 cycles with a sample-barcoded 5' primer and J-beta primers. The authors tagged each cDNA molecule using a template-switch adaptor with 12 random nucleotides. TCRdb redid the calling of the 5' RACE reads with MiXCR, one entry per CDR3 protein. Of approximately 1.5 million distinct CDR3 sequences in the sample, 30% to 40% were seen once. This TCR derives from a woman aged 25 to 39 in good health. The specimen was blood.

The CDR3 loop is CASSLVGNNYEQYF. The CDR3 bases are TGTGCCAGCAGCTTGGTCGGGAATAACTACGAGCAGTACTTC. The V gene is TRBV5-6, the J gene TRBJ2-7, with D possibly matching TRBD2 (5 bases). The CDR3 runs 14 residues. Trimming removed 0 bases at V and 3 bases at J, with 10 bases between. Germline CDR1 SGHDT, CDR2 YYEEEE.